This T cell receptor beta chain stems from a study of Tregs in tolerant kidney transplant recipients. Study observations and caveats: Nucleotide sequences could not be compared across some patients' samples due to primer changes. Activated donor B cell expansion appeared to reveal the most relevant donor-specific TCRbeta repertoire.

Details on this clone: Its antigen is unknown.

Libraries were prepared by immunoSEQ multiplex PCR; TCRdb keeps only in-frame clonotypes and omits some of them. This table has 55,000 to 80,000 clones, 98% appearing once. The CDR3 sequence is 17 residues long. CDR1 is ENHRY and CDR2 is SYGVKD in the germline V gene. With V trimmed by 0 bases and J by 2 bases, 4 bases remained unmatched. CD4+CD25+CD127- Tregs, CD4+CD25- non-Tregs, CD4 and CD8 cells were sorted. The chain joins TRBV10-3 to TRBJ2-3, with 11 bases that match TRBD2. The sequencing used Tregs from blood, collected before the transplant. The receptor's source is a human donor who received a combined kidney and bone marrow transplant. This chain's CDR3 is CAISESRLAGITDTQYF. CDR3 DNA: TGTGCCATCAGTGAGTCTAGACTAGCGGGAATCACAGATACGCAGTATTTT.